This entry is about one T cell receptor (beta chain). Its target antigen remains unknown. No much larger clone is present one base from it, and per-base qualities are unavailable. The data derive from a study of T cell responses to AZD1222 COVID-19 vaccine (dated by TCRdb to the early 2020s). For the study in its entirety: Because spike-specific TCR depth and breadth did not differ between the two schedules, AZD1222 recipients who got a second dose at roughly 4 weeks were pooled with those who got a second dose at roughly 12 weeks. TCR sequencing was performed for about 240 trial participants, of whom some 200 were given two doses of AZD1222 and 26 were given two doses of MenACWY control vaccine. Trial participants were enrolled by age into 18-55, 56-69 and 70-plus year subgroups, with roughly 150, 30 and 60 TCR-sequenced participants respectively. Here is what the overall study found, with its caveats: Reportedly, close to half of the unique spike-specific TCRs recognized epitopes lying outside the regions that are mutated in the B.1.351 and B.1.1.7 variants. In the small 56-69-year group, the increase in depth fell short of significance, most likely because of low power. Because no samples from the day 14 peak response were available, repertoires could be characterized only after the peak T cell response. A significant rise in spike-specific TCR breadth and depth was observed after two AZD1222 doses relative to day 0 and relative to MenACWY recipients. Only five to seven AZD1222 recipients were SARS-CoV-2 seropositive at baseline, limiting conclusions about previously exposed vaccinees. CD4 TCRs associated with the vaccine covered the entire spike protein, and the dominant responses were in regions 160-218 and 743-854. Most participants were white British and females outnumbered males, and the authors suggested that clonal diversity may have been underestimated.

The meaning of the sample's time point label: baseline before first vaccination. The vaccinee samples were drawn from two UK trials, COV001 and COV002, one of which was a single-blind randomized controlled phase 2/3 trial testing AZD1222 (ChAdOx1 nCoV-19) in healthy adults. Trial participant PBMC samples were collected at day 0 and day 28 after the second dose for TCRbeta chain sequencing. The germline V gene sets CDR1 to SGHNT and CDR2 to YENEEA. From cysteine to phenylalanine, the CDR3 is 15 amino acids long. CDR3 DNA is the only sequence kept; it has 45 bases, read in frame from the first base. Between the V and J ends, shortened by 2 bases and 3 bases respectively, the junction contains 14 bases. The CDR3 regions of human TCRbeta chains were analyzed by immunosequencing. The authors' analysis ran thus. Repertoire TCRs were checked for matches against a reference library of SARS-CoV-2-specific TCRs that had been generated using the MIRA antigen-specificity platform. Breadth was defined as the fraction of unique TCRs that were SARS-CoV-2-associated, and depth was defined as the fraction of total T cells that were SARS-CoV-2-associated. Using the MIRA data, each spike-specific TCR was assigned both to the spike region to which the TCR was reactive and to a CD4 or CD8 class. Log10-transformed breadth and depth values were compared by one-way ANOVA with Sidak's multiple comparisons tests. The table comes from immuneACCESS by way of TCRdb, which keeps in-frame sequences with V and J called. Part of the clones is missing from these tables; in studies checked, under half for an unresolved V gene and the rest for unknown reasons. The DNA was the basis for D and trimming; V, J and clone size are from that table. The sample has tens of thousands of clones on record, about 87% of them singletons. The ten largest clonotypes hold 5.7% of the sample.

The source was peripheral blood, collected on day 0 of AZD1222 vaccination. The sequence joins TRBV11-3 to TRBJ2-7; perhaps TRBD2 is the D gene, with 7 bases matching. This receptor was identified in an adult in good health. This receptor has the CDR3 CASSLLRGPGYEQYF. The nucleotides are TGTGCCAGCAGCTTACTGCGGGGGCCAGGCTACGAGCAGTACTTC.